The present T cell receptor (beta chain) was sequenced within a study of blood T cells in healthy people across ages. Through a sample-barcoded 5' primer and a J-beta primer mix, a second PCR was run for about 6 to 11 cycles. TCRdb independently ran MiXCR on the 5' RACE reads; one entry per CDR3 protein. The sample lists around 700,000 distinct CDR3 sequences, around 25% occurring once. The germline V and J ends were trimmed by 3 bases and 2 bases, with 12 bases remaining between them. The length of the CDR3 is 16 residues. CDR1 is SGDLS, CDR2 YYNGEE, per germline. This sample was shared with a second study, whose subject was T cells of mothers and their children.

This receptor was taken from a boy between 10 and 17 years old in good health. This chain connects TRBV9 to TRBJ2-6; a weak D match, TRBD1 (7 bases). The sequenced material came from blood. The CDR3 loop is CASSARGDPGANVLTF. The CDR3 DNA is TGTGCCAGCAGCGCCAGGGGGGACCCTGGGGCCAACGTCCTGACTTTC.